The present T cell receptor beta chain was sequenced within a study of blood T cell repertoires in COVID-19. Looking at the study overall: Samples came from the United States, Italy and Spain, spanning acute and convalescent COVID-19. PBMCs, B-cell-depleted T cells, or T cells were the source of the cDNA or gDNA that made up the material.

Under the authors' procedure: For nucleated cells, counts were estimated from reference gene primer amplification. The method was immunoSEQ multiplex PCR; TCRdb's version includes in-frame clones alone and lacks a portion of them. V and J calls and clone size are copied from that table; D and trimming were computed from the DNA. The sample has roughly 100,000 clones; approximately 84% are singletons. V was clipped by 2 bases and J by 15 bases, with 14 bases between them. The germline V gene has CDR1 KGHSH and CDR2 LQKENI. CDR3 length: 12 amino acids. The sequence was collected from a man in his forties or fifties with active or convalescent COVID-19. The specimen was peripheral blood. This rearrangement joins TRBV18 to TRBJ2-1; tentative D call: TRBD2 (5 bases). This CDR3 is CASSPRTDEPFF. The CDR3 DNA follows: TGTGCCAGCTCACCAAGGACTGACGAACCGTTCTTC.